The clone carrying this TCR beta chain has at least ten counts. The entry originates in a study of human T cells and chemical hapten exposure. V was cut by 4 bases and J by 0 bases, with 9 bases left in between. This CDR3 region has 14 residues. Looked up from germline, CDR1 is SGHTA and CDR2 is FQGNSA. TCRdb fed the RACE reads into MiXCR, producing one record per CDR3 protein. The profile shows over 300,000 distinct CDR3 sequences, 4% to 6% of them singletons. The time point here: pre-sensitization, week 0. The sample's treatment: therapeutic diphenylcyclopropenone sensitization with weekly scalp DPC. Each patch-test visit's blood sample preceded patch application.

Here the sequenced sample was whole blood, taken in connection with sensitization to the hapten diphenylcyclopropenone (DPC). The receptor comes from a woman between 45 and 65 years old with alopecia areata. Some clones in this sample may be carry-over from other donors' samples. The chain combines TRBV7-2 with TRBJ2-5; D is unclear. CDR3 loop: CASSSKSNQETQYF. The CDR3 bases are TGTGCCAGCAGCTCCAAGAGCAACCAAGAGACCCAGTACTTC.